This TCR beta chain was sequenced for a study of T cell responses to AZD1222 COVID-19 vaccine. Only in-frame clones appear in the TCRdb table, and some are missing; sequencing was by immunoSEQ multiplex PCR. Among some 180,000 clones listed, roughly 91% were seen once. General study results and limits: Of spike-specific TCRs, nearly half reportedly target regions left unmutated in variants. When two AZD1222 doses had been given, Spike-specific TCR breadth and depth rose.

Turning to this clone: Its antigen is as yet unknown.

Combined were second doses at about 4 or about 12 weeks. Sequenced here: peripheral blood, sampled 28 days after the second AZD1222 dose. This clonotype originated in an adult who received the AZD1222 COVID-19 vaccine.

CDR3 sequence (DNA): TGTGCCAGTAGTTCGCTAGCGGGGGGCCAAGAGACCCAGTACTTC. This translates into CASSSLAGGQETQYF. The chain recombines TRBV19 with TRBJ2-5, with 11 bases identical to TRBD2. This CDR3 is 15 amino acids long. Germline lookup yields CDR1 LNHDA and CDR2 SQIVND (reference sequence). Trimming at V came to 5 bases and at J to 1 base, leaving 3 bases not matched to a gene.